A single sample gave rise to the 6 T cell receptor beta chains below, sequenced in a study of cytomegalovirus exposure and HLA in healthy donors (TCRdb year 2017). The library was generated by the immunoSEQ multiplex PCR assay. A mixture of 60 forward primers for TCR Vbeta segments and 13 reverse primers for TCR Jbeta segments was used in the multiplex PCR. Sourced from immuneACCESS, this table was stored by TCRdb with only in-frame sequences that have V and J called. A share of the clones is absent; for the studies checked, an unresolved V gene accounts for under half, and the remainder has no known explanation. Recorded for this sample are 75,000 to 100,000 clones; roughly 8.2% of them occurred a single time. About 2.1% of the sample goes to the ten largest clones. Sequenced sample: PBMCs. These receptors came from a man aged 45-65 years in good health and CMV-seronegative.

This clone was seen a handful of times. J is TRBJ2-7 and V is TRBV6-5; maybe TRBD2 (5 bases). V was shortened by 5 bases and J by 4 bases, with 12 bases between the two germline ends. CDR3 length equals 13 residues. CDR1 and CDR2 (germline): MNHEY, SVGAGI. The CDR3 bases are TGTGCCAGCAGTGCCCGTCGGGAATACGAGCAGTACTTC. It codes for CASSARREYEQYF.

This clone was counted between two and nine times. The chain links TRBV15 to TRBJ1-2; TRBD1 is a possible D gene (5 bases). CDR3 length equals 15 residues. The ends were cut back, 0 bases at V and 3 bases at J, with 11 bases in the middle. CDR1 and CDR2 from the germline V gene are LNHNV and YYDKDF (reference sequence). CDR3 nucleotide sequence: TGTGCCACCAGCAGAGACGGCGACAGCGACTATGGCTACACCTTC. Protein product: CATSRDGDSDYGYTF.

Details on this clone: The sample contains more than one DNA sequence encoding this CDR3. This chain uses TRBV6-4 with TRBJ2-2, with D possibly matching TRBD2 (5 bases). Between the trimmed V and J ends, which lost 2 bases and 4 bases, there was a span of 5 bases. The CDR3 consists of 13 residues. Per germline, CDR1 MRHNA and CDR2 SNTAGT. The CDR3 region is CASSDGSTGELFF. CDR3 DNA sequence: TGTGCCAGCAGTGACGGGAGCACCGGGGAGCTGTTTTTT.

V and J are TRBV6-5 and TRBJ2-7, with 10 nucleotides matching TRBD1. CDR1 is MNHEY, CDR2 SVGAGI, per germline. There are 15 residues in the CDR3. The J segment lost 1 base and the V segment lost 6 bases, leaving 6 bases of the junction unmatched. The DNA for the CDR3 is TGTGCCAGCAGAGATCGGACAGGGGGTTCCTACGAGCAGTACTTC. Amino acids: CASRDRTGGSYEQYF.

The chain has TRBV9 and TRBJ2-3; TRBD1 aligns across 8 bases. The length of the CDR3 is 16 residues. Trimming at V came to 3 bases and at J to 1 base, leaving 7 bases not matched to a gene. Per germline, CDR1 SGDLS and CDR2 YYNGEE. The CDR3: CASSARTGRGTDTQYF. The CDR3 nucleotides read TGTGCCAGCAGCGCTAGGACAGGGCGCGGCACAGATACGCAGTATTTT.

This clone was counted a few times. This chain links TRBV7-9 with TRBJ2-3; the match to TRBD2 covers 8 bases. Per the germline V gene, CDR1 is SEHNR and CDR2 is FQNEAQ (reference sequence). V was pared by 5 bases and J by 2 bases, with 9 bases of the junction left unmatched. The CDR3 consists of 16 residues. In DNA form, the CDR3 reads TGTGCCAGCAGCCCCCTGGCGGGAGGAGTCACAGATACGCAGTATTTT. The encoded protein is CASSPLAGGVTDTQYF.